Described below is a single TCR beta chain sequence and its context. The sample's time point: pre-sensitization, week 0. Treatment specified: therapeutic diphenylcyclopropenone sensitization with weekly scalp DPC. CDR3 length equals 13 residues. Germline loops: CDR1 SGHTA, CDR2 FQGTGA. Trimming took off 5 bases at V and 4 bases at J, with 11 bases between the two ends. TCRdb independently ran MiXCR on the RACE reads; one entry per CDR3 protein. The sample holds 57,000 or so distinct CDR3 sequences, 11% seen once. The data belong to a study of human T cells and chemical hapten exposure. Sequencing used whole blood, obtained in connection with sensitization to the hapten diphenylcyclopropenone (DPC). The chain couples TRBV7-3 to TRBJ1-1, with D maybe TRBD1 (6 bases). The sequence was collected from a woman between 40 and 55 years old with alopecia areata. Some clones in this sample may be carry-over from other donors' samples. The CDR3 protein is CASSQGQTTEAFF. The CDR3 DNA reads TGTGCCAGCAGCCAAGGACAGACCACTGAAGCTTTCTTT. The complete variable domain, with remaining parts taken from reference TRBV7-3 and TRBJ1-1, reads GAGVSQTPSNKVTEKGKYVELRCDPISGHTALYWYRQSLGQGPEFLIYFQGTGAADDSGLPNDRFFAVRPEGSVSTLKIQRTERGDSAVYLCASSQGQTTEAFFGQGTRLTVV.